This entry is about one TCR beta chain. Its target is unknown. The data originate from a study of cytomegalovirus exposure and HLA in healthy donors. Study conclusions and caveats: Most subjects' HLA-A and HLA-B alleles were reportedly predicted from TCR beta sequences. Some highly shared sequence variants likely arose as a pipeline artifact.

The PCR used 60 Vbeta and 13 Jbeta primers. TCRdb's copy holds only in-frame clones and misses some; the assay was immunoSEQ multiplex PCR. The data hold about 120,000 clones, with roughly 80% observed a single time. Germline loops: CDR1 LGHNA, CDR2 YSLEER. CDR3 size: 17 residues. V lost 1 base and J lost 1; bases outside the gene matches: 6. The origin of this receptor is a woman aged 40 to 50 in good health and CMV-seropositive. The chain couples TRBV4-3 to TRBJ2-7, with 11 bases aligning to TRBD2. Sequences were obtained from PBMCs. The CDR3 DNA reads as TGCGCCAGCAGCCAAGCCCTGACTAGCGGGACTTCCTACGAGCAGTACTTC. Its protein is CASSQALTSGTSYEQYF.